This is a list of T cell receptor beta chains from one sample in a study of T cells expressing NK-cell markers. TCRdb reworked the 5' RACE reads into one entry per CDR3 protein, no DNA. This sample contains approximately 170,000 distinct CDR3 sequences. The sequenced sample consisted of blood T cells: a sorted CD56 or NKG2C T cell subset, CD4+ or CD8+ T cells, or bulk PBMC T cells (not recorded which). All receptors derive from a man aged 18 to 69 in good health. CDR3s include the opening cysteine and the closing phenylalanine or tryptophan.

j_gene,v_gene,CDR3aa
TRBJ2-3,TRBV24-1,CATSDTHRAGTSTDTQYF
TRBJ2-7,TRBV27,CASSLIGGASEYEQYF
TRBJ2-5,TRBV20-1,CSARDFEGRLQETQYF
TRBJ2-7,TRBV4-2,CASSPPSGGAKEQYF
TRBJ2-5,TRBV30,CAWSELAGDVEYF
TRBJ1-5,TRBV19,CASSMHRGEPQHF
TRBJ2-7,TRBV3-1,CASSQGPGGYEQYF
TRBJ2-6,TRBV27,CASSPWGANVLTF
TRBJ2-7,TRBV12-3/TRBV12-4,CASSFSLAGEQYF
TRBJ2-7,TRBV5-6,CASTRLQGLSYEQYF
TRBJ1-6,TRBV7-8,CASSDDNNSPLHF
TRBJ2-5,TRBV7-9,CASSLTRTVKRETQYF
TRBJ1-5,TRBV18,CASSPGGGRNQPQHF